This T cell receptor (beta chain) was captured by sequencing in a study of cytotoxic CD8 clonotypes in ibrutinib-treated CLL. Study overall: Partial responses numbered roughly 25 and complete responses 2; after a median about 68 months, about 14 stayed remitted and around 12 progressed. Once patients had received a median roughly 11 months of treatment, range 6 to 36, response samples were obtained.

Germline V CDR1 and CDR2: SNHLY, FYNNEI. The germline V and J ends were trimmed by 0 bases and 2 bases, with 14 bases remaining between them. The CDR3 is 17 amino acids. The method was immunoSEQ multiplex PCR; TCRdb's version includes in-frame clones alone and lacks a portion of them. This table has 200,000 to 250,000 clones, 79% appearing once. This specimen consisted of PBMCs, obtained after 12 months of ibrutinib treatment. The chain links TRBV2 to TRBJ1-5; no clear D gene. The sequence was collected from a human donor with chronic lymphocytic leukemia. In DNA form, the CDR3 reads TGTGCCAGCAGTGAAGCGCTTGGGTTTTGGGGCAATCAGCCCCAGCATTTT. This codes for CASSEALGFWGNQPQHF.